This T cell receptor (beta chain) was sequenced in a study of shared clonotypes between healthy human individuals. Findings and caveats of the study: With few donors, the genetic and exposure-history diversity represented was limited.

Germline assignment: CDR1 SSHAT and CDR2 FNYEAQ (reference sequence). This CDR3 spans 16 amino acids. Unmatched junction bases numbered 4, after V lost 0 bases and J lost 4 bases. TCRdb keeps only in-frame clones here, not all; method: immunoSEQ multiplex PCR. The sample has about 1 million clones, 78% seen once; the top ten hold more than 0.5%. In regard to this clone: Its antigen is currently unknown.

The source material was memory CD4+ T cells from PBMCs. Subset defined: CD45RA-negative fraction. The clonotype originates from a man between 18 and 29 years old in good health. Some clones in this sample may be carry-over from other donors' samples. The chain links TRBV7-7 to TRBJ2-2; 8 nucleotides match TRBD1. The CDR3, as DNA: TGTGCCAGCAGCTTAGCTTTGACAGGGGTCACCGGGGAGCTGTTTTTT. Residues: CASSLALTGVTGELFF.